Shown below are 26 T cell receptor beta chains from a single sample sequenced in a study of cytomegalovirus exposure and HLA in healthy donors. PCR was performed using 60 Vbeta and 13 Jbeta primers. Libraries were prepared by immunoSEQ multiplex PCR; TCRdb keeps only in-frame clonotypes and omits some of them. This sample yields about 130,000 clones, of which 65% to 85% are seen a single time; 4% belongs to the top ten. The specimen was PBMCs. The origin of the receptors is a man aged 18 to 30 in good health and CMV-seropositive.

The chain has TRBV5-6 and TRBJ1-5; 10 bases are shared with TRBD1. This CDR3 region has 17 residues. Germline lookup yields CDR1 SGHDT and CDR2 YYEEEE. J lost 7 bases, V lost 2 bases, and 12 bases had no gene match. The DNA of the CDR3 is TGTGCCAGCAGCTTTACCTTGGGACAGGGGACCCGACAGCCCCAGCATTTT. It codes for CASSFTLGQGTRQPQHF.

This chain joins TRBV6-5 and TRBJ2-2; D is possibly TRBD1 (5 bases). The V gene lost 8 bases and the J gene lost 4 bases, with 11 bases spanning the gap. From germline, CDR1 is MNHEY and CDR2 SVGAGI. This CDR3 contains 13 residues. The CDR3 coding sequence is TGTGCCAGCGGCCAACAGGTCACCGGGGAGCTGTTTTTT. Translation gives CASGQQVTGELFF.

J is TRBJ1-3 and V is TRBV4-3; perhaps TRBD1 as D (6 bases). The V gene's germline CDR1 is LGHNA and CDR2 YSLEER. V lost 1 base, J lost 0 bases, and 13 bases lay in between. This CDR3 has 17 amino acids. CDR3 in amino acids: CASSQAAQGSSGNTIYF. CDR3 nucleotides: TGCGCCAGCAGCCAAGCGGCACAGGGCAGCTCTGGAAACACCATATATTTT.

The chain joins TRBV6-5 to TRBJ1-5; 7 bases map to TRBD1. V dropped 6 bases and J dropped 4; count of bases not matched to a gene: 3. The CDR3 contains 13 residues. CDR1 and CDR2 (germline): MNHEY, SVGAGI. The CDR3 DNA is TGTGCCAGCAGCTGGGACAGAAATCAGCCCCAGCATTTT. It yields the protein CASSWDRNQPQHF.

The chain links TRBV10-2 to TRBJ2-1; D is perhaps TRBD1 (6 bases). Trimming left V 8 bases short and J 6 bases short, with 17 bases between. Germline values: CDR1 WSHSY, CDR2 SAAADI. This CDR3 comprises 14 residues. The CDR3 protein is CASLGQGRINEQFF. The CDR3 DNA sequence: TGCGCCAGCTTGGGCCAGGGGAGAATCAATGAGCAGTTCTTC.

Here the CDR3 reads CASSSGQNSNYGYTF. In DNA, the CDR3 is TGTGCCAGTAGTAGTGGACAGAATTCTAACTATGGCTACACCTTC. V usage is TRBV19 and J usage is TRBJ1-2, with a tentative D call TRBD1 (6 bases). The V gene's germline CDR1 is LNHDA and CDR2 SQIVND (reference sequence). V shed 4 bases and J shed 0 bases, with 12 bases lying between them. The CDR3 loop spans 15 amino acids.

This clone occurred a few times. This sequence joins TRBV6-5 and TRBJ1-6, with a tentative D call TRBD1 (5 bases). V was shortened by 2 bases and J by 9 bases, with 5 bases between the two germline ends. Germline loops: CDR1 MNHEY, CDR2 SVGAGI. This CDR3 has 12 amino acids. Here the CDR3 reads CASSYRGSPLHF. The CDR3 coding sequence is TGTGCCAGCAGTTACAGGGGTTCACCCCTCCACTTT.

The chain couples TRBV6-1 to TRBJ2-7, with D possibly being TRBD2 (6 bases). The V gene's germline CDR1 is MNHNS and CDR2 SASEGT. The CDR3 sequence is 12 residues long. With 7 bases removed from V and 9 bases from J, the gap between germline ends came to 16 bases. The CDR3 region is CASNKRGAWQYF. DNA for the CDR3: TGTGCCAGCAACAAGCGCGGGGCTTGGCAGTACTTC.

This chain joins TRBV4-1 and TRBJ1-1; TRBD1 is a possible D gene (6 bases). This CDR3 comprises 15 residues. From germline, CDR1 is MGHRA and CDR2 YSYEKL. Trimming took 1 base from V and 6 from J, leaving 15 bases between them. The CDR3 loop is CASSQGRGGAAEAFF. CDR3 nucleotides: TGCGCCAGCAGCCAAGGCAGGGGAGGGGCGGCTGAAGCTTTCTTT.

This clone was counted only a few times. The V gene is TRBV5-8, the J gene TRBJ1-6; D is unclear. V was clipped by 4 bases and J by 7 bases, with 18 bases between them. This CDR3 is built from 16 residues. Looked up from germline, CDR1 is SGHTS and CDR2 is YDEGEE. The CDR3 DNA follows: TGTGCCAGCAGCCAAATTCAGCGTCGGGTGAATTCACCCCTCCACTTT. This translates into CASSQIQRRVNSPLHF.

This clone was seen a few times. The chain joins TRBV6-5 to TRBJ1-1; weak D call: TRBD1 (5 bases). CDR1 is MNHEY, CDR2 SVGAGI, per germline. The CDR3 is 14 residues long. Trimming cost V 6 bases and J 0 bases, with 11 bases left between them. CDR3 nucleotides: TGTGCCAGCAGGCTAAACAGGTTGAACACTGAAGCTTTCTTT. It is translated as CASRLNRLNTEAFF.

The chain joins TRBV30 to TRBJ2-6; D remains ambiguous. Trimming removed 0 bases at V and 2 bases at J, with 8 bases between. CDR1 and CDR2 (germline): GTSNPN, SVGIG (reference sequence). This CDR3 spans 15 amino acids. This CDR3 is CAWSVRGTGANVLTF. The CDR3 DNA follows: TGTGCCTGGAGTGTACGAGGAACTGGGGCCAACGTCCTGACTTTC.

The J gene is TRBJ2-3, the V gene TRBV7-2; D not certain. V dropped 1 base and J dropped 4 bases, with 9 bases sitting between them. Per germline, CDR1 SGHTA and CDR2 FQGNSA. The CDR3 sequence is 14 residues long. Written as DNA, the CDR3 is TGTGCCAGCAGCTTAGGAAGCCGCGCAGATACGCAGTATTTT. Protein: CASSLGSRADTQYF.

About this clone: At one end the junction does not follow the germline gene, possibly because of a read error. The rearrangement links TRBV7-2 to TRBJ1-2; 10 bases match TRBD1. The length of the CDR3 is 14 residues. CDR1 and CDR2 (germline): SGHTA, FQGNSA. CDR3 nucleotide sequence: TGTGCCAGCACCTTAAGAGGGACAGGGGACGGCTACACCTTC. This sequence encodes CASTLRGTGDGYTF.

This chain connects TRBV27 to TRBJ2-1; 9 positions match TRBD1. Germline V lookup: CDR1 MNHEY, CDR2 SMNVEV (reference sequence). The CDR3 is 18 amino acids. J was trimmed by 2 bases and V by 5 bases; bases with no gene match: 13. The CDR3 bases are TGTGCCAGCAGTCTGCTCCCTCCGGGACAGGGACCCTACAATGAGCAGTTCTTC. Residues: CASSLLPPGQGPYNEQFF.

This sequence joins TRBV27 and TRBJ1-2; TRBD1 is a possible D gene (5 bases). Trimming pared 4 bases from V and 5 bases from J, leaving 20 bases between. The CDR3 loop spans 16 amino acids. Germline V CDR1 and CDR2: MNHEY, SMNVEV (reference sequence). CDR3 residues: CASSSTHAGGGYGYTF. CDR3 nucleotides: TGTGCCAGCAGTTCGACCCATGCCGGGGGAGGGTATGGCTACACCTTC.

The rearrangement links TRBV13 to TRBJ1-1; possible D gene TRBD1, 5 bases. The germline CDR1 and CDR2 sequences are PRHDT and FYEKMQ (reference sequence). V was clipped by 5 bases and J by 8 bases, with 15 bases between them. This CDR3 has 13 amino acids. For the CDR3, the DNA is TGTGCCAGCAGCCCGACGACAGAAGCCGAAGCTTTCTTT. As protein: CASSPTTEAEAFF.

The chain has TRBV29-1 and TRBJ1-1, with unresolved D. The V end was cut by 4 bases, the J end by 1 base, with 4 bases between. Germline-derived CDR1 and CDR2 are SQVTM and ANQGSEA. This CDR3 spans 11 amino acids. The CDR3 loop is CSVVRNTEAFF. The CDR3 DNA reads TGCAGCGTTGTCAGGAACACTGAAGCTTTCTTT.

This chain uses TRBV2 with TRBJ1-5; no firm D call. The germline CDR1 and CDR2 sequences are SNHLY and FYNNEI. V was cut by 5 bases and J by 2 bases, with 16 bases left in between. The CDR3 runs to 16 residues. For the CDR3, the DNA is TGTGCCAGCAGTTCAGTTCTCGCCTTGGGCAATCAGCCCCAGCATTTT. Encoded protein: CASSSVLALGNQPQHF.

This chain joins TRBV25-1 and TRBJ2-5, with 7 nucleotides matching TRBD2. The DNA end favors TRBJ2-7, so the J call may be wrong. This CDR3 has 16 residues. CDR1 MGHDK and CDR2 SYGVNS come from the germline V gene. The CDR3 loop is CASSLAGEGRAYEQYF. The CDR3 DNA sequence: TGTGCCAGCAGCCTAGCCGGGGAGGGCCGAGCCTACGAGCAGTACTTC.

The chain recombines TRBV11-2 with TRBJ2-6; TRBD1 is a possible D gene (5 bases). This CDR3 spans 14 amino acids. V was clipped by 5 bases and J by 3 bases, with 8 bases between them. Germline V lookup: CDR1 SGHAT, CDR2 FQNNGV. The CDR3 is CASSGAVGANVLTF. In DNA form, the CDR3 reads TGTGCCAGCAGCGGGGCGGTTGGGGCCAACGTCCTGACTTTC. Based on the CDR3 plus reference TRBV11-2 and TRBJ2-6, the full variable domain is EAGVAQSPRYKIIEKRQSVAFWCNPISGHATLYWYQQILGQGPKLLIQFQNNGVVDDSQLPKDRFSAERLKGVDSTLKIQPAKLEDSAVYLCASSGAVGANVLTFGAGSRLTVL.

The rearrangement uses TRBV12-2 and TRBJ1-4; TRBD1 reflects the table's D call only, with no check against the DNA. TRBV12-2 is annotated as a pseudogene. The CDR3 consists of 18 residues. CDR3 nucleotides: TGTGCAAGTCGCCCACGACAACCGGGACAGGGTTTAAGAGAAAAACTGTTTTTT. It encodes CASRPRQPGQGLREKLFF.

The V and J genes are TRBV5-8 and TRBJ2-1, with 12 bases lining up with TRBD2. J lost 5 bases, V lost 0 bases, and 6 bases had no gene match. CDR1 is SGHTS and CDR2 is YDEGEE in the germline V gene. The CDR3 is 17 amino acids. The CDR3 loop reads CASSLGLAGEINNEQFF. Written as DNA, the CDR3 is TGTGCCAGCAGCTTGGGACTAGCGGGGGAAATAAACAATGAGCAGTTCTTC.

V is TRBV5-1 and J is TRBJ1-2, with 10 bases fitting TRBD1. V shed 4 bases and J 2 bases; nucleotides not matched to a gene: 5. The CDR3 is 15 amino acids. The germline V gene has CDR1 SGHRS and CDR2 YFSETQ. The DNA of the CDR3 is TGCGCCAGCAGCATACGGACAGGGGGAAACTATGGCTACACCTTC. This gives the protein CASSIRTGGNYGYTF.

V usage is TRBV21-1 and J usage is TRBJ2-6; the table's D call, TRBD1, has no DNA check behind it. TRBV21-1 is assigned pseudogene status. The CDR3 is 15 amino acids. DNA of the CDR3: TGTGCCAGCAGCAAAACAGTGACTGGGGCCAACGTCCTGACTTTC. It yields the protein CASSKTVTGANVLTF.

This rearrangement joins TRBV7-8 to TRBJ2-7, with D perhaps matching TRBD2 (6 bases). Germline V gene lookup returns CDR1 SGHVS and CDR2 FQNEAQ. CDR3 length: 14 amino acids. Trimming took off 6 bases at V and 2 bases at J, with 14 bases between the two ends. CDR3 coding DNA: TGTGCCAGCAGATCGACGGGACTTACCTACGAGCAGTACTTC. Encoded protein: CASRSTGLTYEQYF.